A selection of T cell receptor beta chains follows, all from one sample in a study of cytomegalovirus exposure and HLA in healthy donors. TCRdb keeps only in-frame clones here, not all; method: immunoSEQ multiplex PCR. The table has under 200,000 clones, around 90% seen once. The sample comprised PBMCs. These receptors all come from a woman younger than 30 in good health and CMV-seropositive. The CDR3 runs from the conserved cysteine through the conserved F or W. Each record gives: clone size, V gene, CDR3 length, J gene, D gene, CDR3 DNA, CDR3 protein. D genes are given only for firm matches. Clone size appears in some rows only: once, few, many, or a class for an expanded clone.

abundance: NA
v_gene: TRBV4-3
len: 14
j_gene: TRBJ1-1
d_gene: NA
CDR3nt: TGCGCCAGCAGTCTAGGGGGTTCTGACACTGAAGCTTTCTTT
CDR3aa: CASSLGGSDTEAFF

abundance: NA
v_gene: TRBV6-5
len: 16
j_gene: TRBJ2-2
d_gene: TRBD1
CDR3nt: TGTGCCAGCAGTTCTATCACCGACAGGGATACCGGGGAGCTGTTTTTT
CDR3aa: CASSSITDRDTGELFF

abundance: NA
v_gene: TRBV7-6
len: 13
j_gene: TRBJ1-2
d_gene: NA
CDR3nt: TGTGCCAGCAGCTGGGGGGGAGACTATGGCTACACCTTC
CDR3aa: CASSWGGDYGYTF

abundance: NA
v_gene: TRBV5-1
len: 14
j_gene: TRBJ2-7
d_gene: TRBD1
CDR3nt: TGCGCCAGCAGCACAAAGACAGGGGCCCACGAGCAGTACTTC
CDR3aa: CASSTKTGAHEQYF

abundance: NA
v_gene: TRBV7-9
len: 17
j_gene: TRBJ2-1
d_gene: TRBD2
CDR3nt: TGTGCCAGCAGCCCCCGAGGGGACTATACCTCCTACAATGAGCAGTTCTTC
CDR3aa: CASSPRGDYTSYNEQFF

abundance: NA
v_gene: TRBV15
len: 15
j_gene: TRBJ2-1
d_gene: NA
CDR3nt: TGTGCCACCAGCAGAGATAGCTTCTCCTACAATGAGCAGTTCTTC
CDR3aa: CATSRDSFSYNEQFF

abundance: NA
v_gene: TRBV9
len: 16
j_gene: TRBJ2-2
d_gene: NA
CDR3nt: TGTGCCAGCAGCGTACAGGAGGGGGCGACGCCCGGGGAGCTGTTTTTT
CDR3aa: CASSVQEGATPGELFF

abundance: NA
v_gene: TRBV4-2
len: 17
j_gene: TRBJ2-1
d_gene: TRBD2
CDR3nt: TGTGCCAGCAGCCAAGATATGGGGCTAGCGGTATACAATGAGCAGTTCTTC
CDR3aa: CASSQDMGLAVYNEQFF

abundance: NA
v_gene: TRBV2
len: 14
j_gene: TRBJ2-7
d_gene: NA
CDR3nt: TGTGCCAGCAGTAGAGTAAACGAACCCTACGAGCAGTACTTC
CDR3aa: CASSRVNEPYEQYF

abundance: NA
v_gene: TRBV7-9
len: 18
j_gene: TRBJ2-7
d_gene: TRBD2
CDR3nt: TGTGCCAGCAGCTTAGAGGGGGGGACTAGCGGGACATGGTACGAGCAGTACTTC
CDR3aa: CASSLEGGTSGTWYEQYF

abundance: NA
v_gene: TRBV29-1
len: 14
j_gene: TRBJ1-1
d_gene: NA
CDR3nt: TGCAGCGTCGAGGGAGGGGTTATGAACACTGAAGCTTTCTTT
CDR3aa: CSVEGGVMNTEAFF

abundance: NA
v_gene: TRBV19
len: 13
j_gene: TRBJ1-5
d_gene: NA
CDR3nt: TGTGCCAGTACCGAAAACATGGCCCAGCCCCAGCATTTT
CDR3aa: CASTENMAQPQHF

abundance: NA
v_gene: TRBV7-2
len: 12
j_gene: TRBJ2-1
d_gene: NA
CDR3nt: TGTGCCAGCAGCTTAGCGAGGAATGAGCAGTTCTTC
CDR3aa: CASSLARNEQFF

abundance: NA
v_gene: TRBV5-4
len: 14
j_gene: TRBJ2-7
d_gene: NA
CDR3nt: TGTGCCAGCAGCTTGGGGACTATTTACTACGAGCAGTACTTC
CDR3aa: CASSLGTIYYEQYF

abundance: NA
v_gene: TRBV27
len: 12
j_gene: TRBJ2-1
d_gene: NA
CDR3nt: TGTGCCAGCAGAATAACAGGGAATCAGCAGTTCTTC
CDR3aa: CASRITGNQQFF

abundance: NA
v_gene: TRBV5-1
len: 15
j_gene: TRBJ1-1
d_gene: TRBD1
CDR3nt: TGCGCCAGCTCTGAAGTACAGGGGGCGCGGACTGAAGCTTTCTTT
CDR3aa: CASSEVQGARTEAFF

abundance: NA
v_gene: TRBV5-1
len: 17
j_gene: TRBJ2-3
d_gene: TRBD2
CDR3nt: TGCGCCAGCAGCTTGGTTACTAGCGGGAGCCCCACAGATACGCAGTATTTT
CDR3aa: CASSLVTSGSPTDTQYF

abundance: NA
v_gene: TRBV2
len: 15
j_gene: TRBJ2-1
d_gene: TRBD1
CDR3nt: TGTGCCAGCAGTGATGACAGGGGGCGTTACAATGAGCAGTTCTTC
CDR3aa: CASSDDRGRYNEQFF

abundance: once
v_gene: TRBV6-1
len: 14
j_gene: TRBJ2-2
d_gene: TRBD1
CDR3nt: TGTGCCAGCAGTGGGGGACAGGGGGCCGGGGAGCTGTTTTTT
CDR3aa: CASSGGQGAGELFF

abundance: NA
v_gene: TRBV29-1
len: 19
j_gene: TRBJ2-7
d_gene: TRBD2
CDR3nt: TGCAGCGTTGCTCCTACACCTGGACTAGCGGGAGGGAATACCTACGAGCAGTACTTC
CDR3aa: CSVAPTPGLAGGNTYEQYF

abundance: NA
v_gene: TRBV7-9
len: 13
j_gene: TRBJ1-1
d_gene: NA
CDR3nt: TGTGCCAGCAGCGTCACAGGGAACACTGAAGCTTTCTTT
CDR3aa: CASSVTGNTEAFF

abundance: once
v_gene: TRBV5-1
len: 17
j_gene: TRBJ2-1
d_gene: TRBD2
CDR3nt: TGCGCCAGCAGCTTGGGGACCGGGACTAGCGGATACAATGAGCAGTTCTTC
CDR3aa: CASSLGTGTSGYNEQFF

abundance: NA
v_gene: TRBV11-3
len: 15
j_gene: TRBJ2-1
d_gene: TRBD2
CDR3nt: TGTGCCAGCAGCTTAGGACTAGCGGGAGGTAATGAGCAGTTCTTC
CDR3aa: CASSLGLAGGNEQFF

abundance: NA
v_gene: TRBV7-9
len: 16
j_gene: TRBJ2-2
d_gene: TRBD1
CDR3nt: TGTGCCAGCAGCCCATGGACAGGGGGCCCCACCGGGGAGCTGTTTTTT
CDR3aa: CASSPWTGGPTGELFF

abundance: NA
v_gene: TRBV18
len: 14
j_gene: TRBJ1-1
d_gene: TRBD1
CDR3nt: TGTGCCAGCTCACCCCTACAGGGGCCTACTGAAGCTTTCTTT
CDR3aa: CASSPLQGPTEAFF

abundance: NA
v_gene: TRBV7-9
len: 12
j_gene: TRBJ2-4
d_gene: NA
CDR3nt: TGTGCCAGCAGCCTCCCTAAAAACATTCAGTACTTC
CDR3aa: CASSLPKNIQYF

abundance: NA
v_gene: TRBV25-1
len: 14
j_gene: TRBJ2-1
d_gene: TRBD2
CDR3nt: TGTGCCAGCAGTGGGACTAGCGGGAGGCCTGAGCAGTTCTTC
CDR3aa: CASSGTSGRPEQFF

abundance: NA
v_gene: TRBV20-1
len: 11
j_gene: TRBJ1-1
d_gene: NA
CDR3nt: TGCAGTGTACAGGGAAGCACTGAAGCTTTCTTT
CDR3aa: CSVQGSTEAFF

abundance: NA
v_gene: TRBV19
len: 18
j_gene: TRBJ2-3
d_gene: TRBD2
CDR3nt: TGTGCCAGTAGTATTTTTAGCGGGGGGAGCAAGGGCACAGATACGCAGTATTTT
CDR3aa: CASSIFSGGSKGTDTQYF

abundance: NA
v_gene: TRBV7-2
len: 14
j_gene: TRBJ2-3
d_gene: NA
CDR3nt: TGTGCCAGCAGCTTAGCTTCAGGCACAGATACGCAGTATTTT
CDR3aa: CASSLASGTDTQYF

abundance: NA
v_gene: TRBV27
len: 17
j_gene: TRBJ2-3
d_gene: TRBD1
CDR3nt: TGTGCCAGCAGTTTACGGGCTAGGGGGCGGGTCTCGGATACGCAGTATTTT
CDR3aa: CASSLRARGRVSDTQYF

abundance: NA
v_gene: TRBV9
len: 17
j_gene: TRBJ2-6
d_gene: NA
CDR3nt: TGTGCCAGCAGCCAAATCGGGGATTTCTCTGGGGCCAACGTCCTGACTTTC
CDR3aa: CASSQIGDFSGANVLTF

abundance: NA
v_gene: TRBV7-2
len: 11
j_gene: TRBJ2-5
d_gene: NA
CDR3nt: TGTGCCAGCAGCCCCAAGAGGACCCAGTACTTC
CDR3aa: CASSPKRTQYF

abundance: NA
v_gene: TRBV6-1
len: 15
j_gene: TRBJ1-5
d_gene: NA
CDR3nt: TGTGCCAGCAGTGAAGCGCGGCGGGGGAATCAGCCCCAGCATTTT
CDR3aa: CASSEARRGNQPQHF

abundance: NA
v_gene: TRBV7-2
len: 15
j_gene: TRBJ1-4
d_gene: NA
CDR3nt: TGTGCCAGCAGCTTAGGTGGCGGATCTAATGAAAAACTGTTTTTT
CDR3aa: CASSLGGGSNEKLFF

abundance: NA
v_gene: TRBV12-5
len: 13
j_gene: TRBJ2-5
d_gene: NA
CDR3nt: TGTGCTAGTGGTTTGCCTTCGCAAGAGACCCAGTACTTC
CDR3aa: CASGLPSQETQYF

abundance: NA
v_gene: TRBV5-1
len: 14
j_gene: TRBJ1-1
d_gene: NA
CDR3nt: TGCGCCAGCAGCTCGTTAACACTGAACACTGAAGCTTTCTTT
CDR3aa: CASSSLTLNTEAFF

abundance: NA
v_gene: TRBV7-7
len: 13
j_gene: TRBJ2-3
d_gene: NA
CDR3nt: TGTGCCAGCAGTCGCACACCCACAGATACGCAGTATTTT
CDR3aa: CASSRTPTDTQYF

abundance: NA
v_gene: TRBV28
len: 13
j_gene: TRBJ2-7
d_gene: NA
CDR3nt: TGTGCCAGCAGTCCCCGCCAGGTTCGCGAGCAGTACTTC
CDR3aa: CASSPRQVREQYF

abundance: NA
v_gene: TRBV6-1
len: 17
j_gene: TRBJ2-2
d_gene: NA
CDR3nt: TGTGCCAGCAGTGAAGTGGGCGTCCCTTCGAACACCGGGGAGCTGTTTTTT
CDR3aa: CASSEVGVPSNTGELFF

abundance: NA
v_gene: TRBV9
len: 19
j_gene: TRBJ2-1
d_gene: TRBD2
CDR3nt: TGTGCCAGCAGCACGGGACTAGCGGGAGACGGGCGCTCCTACAATGAGCAGTTCTTC
CDR3aa: CASSTGLAGDGRSYNEQFF

abundance: few
v_gene: TRBV4-3
len: 13
j_gene: TRBJ2-7
d_gene: NA
CDR3nt: TGCGCCAGCAGCCAAGGGGCCAACTACGAGCAGTACTTC
CDR3aa: CASSQGANYEQYF

abundance: NA
v_gene: TRBV6-1
len: 17
j_gene: TRBJ1-1
d_gene: NA
CDR3nt: TGTGCCAGCAGTGAAGGCTTCCCGGGATTTCTGAACACTGAAGCTTTCTTT
CDR3aa: CASSEGFPGFLNTEAFF

abundance: NA
v_gene: TRBV9
len: 15
j_gene: TRBJ2-2
d_gene: NA
CDR3nt: TGTGCCAGCAGCGCCTTCGGACAGAACACCGGGGAGCTGTTTTTT
CDR3aa: CASSAFGQNTGELFF

abundance: NA
v_gene: TRBV6-6
len: 14
j_gene: TRBJ1-2
d_gene: NA
CDR3nt: TGTGCCAGCACGCGCACAGGGACGGCCTATGGCTACACCTTC
CDR3aa: CASTRTGTAYGYTF

abundance: NA
v_gene: TRBV30
len: 13
j_gene: TRBJ1-1
d_gene: NA
CDR3nt: TGTGCCTGGAGTGCCTACAGGAACACTGAAGCTTTCTTT
CDR3aa: CAWSAYRNTEAFF

abundance: NA
v_gene: TRBV14
len: 14
j_gene: TRBJ1-1
d_gene: NA
CDR3nt: TGTGCCAGCAGCCAAGATCCCTGGAACACTGAAGCTTTCTTT
CDR3aa: CASSQDPWNTEAFF

abundance: NA
v_gene: TRBV4-1
len: 19
j_gene: TRBJ2-2
d_gene: NA
CDR3nt: TGCGCCAGCAGCCAAGATGTGTGGGGAATAGCGGCGAACACCGGGGAGCTGTTTTTT
CDR3aa: CASSQDVWGIAANTGELFF

abundance: NA
v_gene: TRBV28
len: 17
j_gene: TRBJ2-3
d_gene: TRBD2
CDR3nt: TGTGCCAGCAGTTCCACCTGGACTAGCGGGAGCACAGATACGCAGTATTTT
CDR3aa: CASSSTWTSGSTDTQYF

abundance: NA
v_gene: TRBV18
len: 15
j_gene: TRBJ2-2
d_gene: NA
CDR3nt: TGTGCCAGCTCAAGTGAGGCGTCGAACACCGGGGAGCTGTTTTTT
CDR3aa: CASSSEASNTGELFF

abundance: NA
v_gene: TRBV9
len: 14
j_gene: TRBJ1-4
d_gene: NA
CDR3nt: TGTGCCAGCAGCGCCGGGACAAGTAATGAAAAACTGTTTTTT
CDR3aa: CASSAGTSNEKLFF

abundance: NA
v_gene: TRBV29-1
len: 15
j_gene: TRBJ2-7
d_gene: TRBD2
CDR3nt: TGCAGCGTTGAAGATCGGCGGGAGGGTCCCTACGAGCAGTACTTC
CDR3aa: CSVEDRREGPYEQYF

abundance: NA
v_gene: TRBV28
len: 14
j_gene: TRBJ1-2
d_gene: NA
CDR3nt: TGTGCCAGCAGGGCTCAGGGAGGTCCTTATGGCTACACCTTC
CDR3aa: CASRAQGGPYGYTF